One and the same sample provided the 16 T cell receptor beta chains below, sequenced in a study of Ad26.COV2.S vaccination and SARS-CoV-2 variants. The repertoire was sequenced with immunoSEQ multiplex PCR; TCRdb's copy has only in-frame clones and lacks some. Among about half a million clones listed, 80% to 90% were seen once. The sample's treatment: some 20 received Ad26.COV2.S at low or high dose, single or two shots; 5 received placebo; per-sample allocation not given. Vaccine and placebo recipients were sampled on day 63 after the first injection. This specimen consisted of peripheral blood, obtained in a trial of Ad26.COV2.S vaccine versus placebo. These receptor sequences come from a person between 18 and 65 years old who received the Ad26.COV2.S COVID-19 vaccine or a placebo.

This clone was seen once. This chain links TRBV5-1 with TRBJ2-7, with 9 bases lining up with TRBD1. CDR3 length: 15 amino acids. Germline loops: CDR1 SGHRS, CDR2 YFSETQ. The V gene end was trimmed by 0 bases and the J gene end by 5 bases; junction bases not matched to a gene: 6. CDR3 DNA: TGCGCCAGCAGCTTGGGGTGGACAGGGGCGGACGAGCAGTACTTC. This sequence encodes CASSLGWTGADEQYF.

This rearrangement joins TRBV7-6 to TRBJ2-2; the D gene is possibly TRBD2 (5 bases). Germline V gene data show CDR1 as SGHVS and CDR2 as FNYEAQ. The CDR3 is made up of 18 amino acids. V was pared by 8 bases and J by 5 bases, with 27 bases between. The CDR3 DNA reads as TGTGCCAGCGGCCCGAAGAGGGAAACCCCTGTCCCTACCGGGGAGCTGTTTTTT. It translates to CASGPKRETPVPTGELFF. Based on the CDR3 plus reference TRBV7-6 and TRBJ2-2, the full variable domain is GAGVSQSPRYKVTKRGQDVALRCDPISGHVSLYWYRQALGQGPEFLTYFNYEAQQDKSGLPNDRFSAERPEGSISTLTIQRTEQRDSAMYRCASGPKRETPVPTGELFFGEGSRLTVL.

The V gene is TRBV7-9, the J gene TRBJ2-7, with a weak D call TRBD1 (5 bases). V was trimmed by 1 base and J by 2 bases, leaving 12 bases between them. This CDR3 has 15 amino acids. CDR1 and CDR2 (germline): SEHNR, FQNEAQ (reference sequence). The CDR3 DNA reads TGTGCCAGCAGCTTAGGTCTTTCAGGGACCTACGAGCAGTACTTC. This gives the protein CASSLGLSGTYEQYF.

The rearrangement uses TRBV12-3 or TRBV12-4 and TRBJ2-5; D is ambiguous. The CDR3 extends over 13 amino acids. The V end lost 3 bases, the J end lost 5 bases, and 10 bases lay between the germline ends. The CDR3 loop reads CASSFGPGETQYF. For the CDR3, the DNA is TGTGCCAGCAGTTTTGGTCCGGGCGAGACCCAGTACTTC.

J is TRBJ2-2 and V is TRBV6-2 or TRBV6-3, with D maybe TRBD1 (6 bases). V was clipped by 0 bases and J by 5 bases, with 13 bases between them. There are 16 residues in the CDR3. Germline loops: CDR1 MNHEY, CDR2 SVGEGT. CDR3 residues: CASSYSIRGYTGELFF. In DNA form, the CDR3 reads TGTGCCAGCAGTTACTCGATCAGGGGTTATACCGGGGAGCTGTTTTTT.

The V and J genes are TRBV9 and TRBJ2-2, with TRBD1 identical over 7 bases. The CDR3 totals 13 residues. Germline assignment: CDR1 SGDLS and CDR2 YYNGEE. J was trimmed by 6 bases and V by 5 bases; bases with no gene match: 4. CDR3 region: CASRSRGSGELFF. In DNA form, the CDR3 reads TGTGCCAGCAGATCCAGGGGGTCCGGGGAGCTGTTTTTT.

The CDR3 reads CASSLWGQPKIDYGYTF. The DNA for the CDR3 is TGTGCCAGCAGTTTGTGGGGACAGCCCAAAATCGACTATGGCTACACCTTC. The genes are TRBV28 and TRBJ1-2; 7 nucleotides line up with TRBD1. Germline-derived CDR1 and CDR2 are MDHEN and SYDVKM. This CDR3 comprises 17 residues. With V trimmed by 3 bases and J by 3 bases, 13 bases remained unmatched.

The V and J genes are TRBV19 and TRBJ1-1; 7 bases line up with TRBD1. V lost 8 bases to trimming and J lost 2 bases; unmatched junction nucleotides: 5. Germline CDR1 is LNHDA and CDR2 is SQIVND (reference sequence). CDR3 length: 13 residues. The DNA of the CDR3 is TGTGCCAGTCAGACAGGGATTAACACTGAAGCTTTCTTT. As protein: CASQTGINTEAFF.

This chain connects TRBV28 to TRBJ1-2; no firm D call. The V end was cut by 3 bases, the J end by 2 bases, with 16 bases between. CDR3 size: 16 residues. Germline V gives CDR1 MDHEN, CDR2 SYDVKM. The CDR3 DNA follows: TGTGCCAGCAGTTTCGGGTGGAGTGAGACCAACTATGGCTACACCTTC. Encoded protein: CASSFGWSETNYGYTF.

V is TRBV11-2 and J is TRBJ2-1; tentative D call: TRBD2 (6 bases). The V end lost 6 bases, the J end lost 8 bases, and 20 bases lay between the germline ends. Germline CDR1 and CDR2: SGHAT and FQNNGV. The CDR3 runs to 15 residues. The CDR3 sequence: CASSSRAGLADEQFF. In DNA, the CDR3 is TGTGCCAGCAGTAGCAGGGCGGGGCTAGCAGATGAGCAGTTCTTC.

This rearrangement joins TRBV30 to TRBJ1-2; TRBD1 aligns across 8 bases. This CDR3 is built from 12 residues. Germline trimming cut 7 bases from V and 4 bases from J; bases unmatched to any gene: 5. Germline-derived CDR1 and CDR2 are GTSNPN and SVGIG (reference sequence). The CDR3 reads CASGQGPYGYTF. DNA for the CDR3: TGTGCCTCAGGACAGGGCCCCTATGGCTACACCTTC. Using reference TRBV30 and TRBJ1-2 for the parts outside the CDR3, the full variable domain is SQTIHQWPATLVQPVGSPLSLECTVEGTSNPNLYWYRQAAGRGLQLLFYSVGIGQISSEVPQNLSASRPQDRQFILSSKKLLLSDSGFYLCASGQGPYGYTFGSGTRLTVV.

The chain couples TRBV19 to TRBJ2-3; D remains unclear. The V and J ends lost 8 bases and 3 bases respectively, with 18 bases between them. This CDR3 has 15 amino acids. In germline, CDR1 is LNHDA, CDR2 SQIVND (reference sequence). CDR3 nucleotides: TGTGCCAGTTCTCTTAACCCCTTGGGGACAGATACGCAGTATTTT. Translated, it gives CASSLNPLGTDTQYF. Drawing the rest from reference TRBV19 and TRBJ2-3, the complete variable domain is DGGITQSPKYLFRKEGQNVTLSCEQNLNHDAMYWYRQDPGQGLRLIYYSQIVNDFQKGDIAEGYSVSREKKESFPLTVTSAQKNPTAFYLCASSLNPLGTDTQYFGPGTRLTVL.

In this sample, this clone turned up once. The chain uses TRBV9 and TRBJ2-7; weak D call: TRBD2 (6 bases). There are 14 residues in the CDR3. The ends were cut back, 5 bases at V and 0 bases at J, with 12 bases in the middle. The germline V gene has CDR1 SGDLS and CDR2 YYNGEE. CDR3 DNA: TGTGCCAGCAGTACGGGACTCGGCTCCTACGAGCAGTACTTC. It codes for CASSTGLGSYEQYF.

The chain uses TRBV27 and TRBJ1-3; TRBD1 matches at 9 bases. Germline lookup yields CDR1 MNHEY and CDR2 SMNVEV (reference sequence). The CDR3 loop spans 15 amino acids. J gave up 4 bases and V 6 bases, and 7 bases lay outside the gene matches. The CDR3 spells CASSGTGQDGNTIYF. CDR3 bases: TGTGCCAGCAGCGGGACAGGGCAGGACGGAAACACCATATATTTT.

This clone was recorded only once. The gene calls are TRBV5-4 and TRBJ1-2; the D gene is possibly TRBD1 (5 bases). Trimming cost V 7 bases and J 4 bases, with 14 bases left between them. This CDR3 is built from 13 residues. The germline V gene encodes CDR1 SGHNT and CDR2 YYREEE (reference sequence). Written as DNA, the CDR3 is TGTGCCAGCTCTCGGAGGGGAAGCTATGGCTACACCTTC. Translation: CASSRRGSYGYTF.

This chain uses TRBV29-1 with TRBJ2-5; TRBD2 matches 7 bases. The trim removed 6 bases at V and 0 bases at J, leaving 10 bases unmatched. Germline V gene lookup returns CDR1 SQVTM and CDR2 ANQGSEA. This CDR3 spans 15 amino acids. The CDR3 nucleotides are TGCAGCGTCTCCAAGCGGGGATCGTACCAAGAGACCCAGTACTTC. Translation: CSVSKRGSYQETQYF.